This T cell receptor beta chain was recorded in a study of T-cell reconstitution after alpha-beta-depleted transplantation in children. General study results and limits: Several hundred expanded graft clones reportedly gave rise to the alpha-beta T cells present about two months after transplant. Surviving recipient T cells and thymic progenitors underlay high day-60 TCRbeta diversity in some patients.

A TCRbeta library incorporating unique molecular identifiers was prepared. MiXCR, applied by TCRdb to the PCR reads, yields one record per CDR3 protein. The table has 450,000 to 550,000 distinct CDR3 sequences, 9.5% to 12% seen once. With 7 bases removed from V and 0 bases from J, the gap between germline ends came to 13 bases. The CDR3 loop spans 14 amino acids. Germline CDR1 reads LNHDA; CDR2 reads SQIVND (reference sequence). This clonotype has only a few counts. The antigen is not known. The chain couples TRBV19 to TRBJ2-7; perhaps TRBD2 as D (6 bases). Here the sequenced sample was PBMCs, mostly from graft donor cells, taken 180 days after TCRalphabeta/CD19-depleted stem cell transplant. This sequence originates from a female patient aged 2-15 years who had a stem cell transplant for aplastic anemia, so the T cells may come from the graft donor. The CDR3 reads CASKVAVSSYEQYV. CDR3 nucleotides: TGTGCCAGTAAGGTAGCGGTAAGCTCCTACGAGCAGTACGTC.